Reported below is one TCR beta chain. This sample was taken from a study of blood T cell repertoires in COVID-19. Study-level information: Sources were T cells, B-cell-depleted T cells, or PBMCs; the material itself was cDNA or gDNA.

The repertoire was sequenced with immunoSEQ multiplex PCR; TCRdb's copy has only in-frame clones and lacks some. The sample shows tens of thousands of clones, approximately 90% of them seen only once. The CDR3 consists of 17 residues. Germline lookup yields CDR1 SGHNT and CDR2 YYREEE (reference sequence). Trimming left V 0 bases short and J 6 bases short, with 20 bases between. The source of this sequence is a woman aged 50 to 60 with acute or convalescent COVID-19. The sample was peripheral blood. V usage is TRBV5-4 and J usage is TRBJ2-3, with D maybe TRBD2 (7 bases). The CDR3 region has the DNA TGTGCCAGCAGCTTGGCGGGCGGGGGCTCCCCGGCGGATACGCAGTATTTT. It is translated as CASSLAGGGSPADTQYF.